What follows are 15 T cell receptor beta chains derived from one specimen sequenced in a study of T cells in localized non-small cell lung cancer (dated by TCRdb to the early 2020s). Libraries came from the immunoSEQ multiplex PCR assay. Here the immuneACCESS table is served through TCRdb, limited to in-frame sequences with V and J called. Missing clones are a known gap in these copies; in checked studies unresolved V genes cover under half, and the rest lacks a known reason. The sample contains approximately 31,000 clones, around 94% of them found a single time. The ten biggest clones cover roughly 0.73% of the sample. The material sequenced was peripheral blood, taken before any cancer treatment. The receptors derive from a woman between 35 and 70 years old with stage I lung adenocarcinoma.

The chain recombines TRBV5-4 with TRBJ1-1; 7 bases agree with TRBD1. With 0 bases clipped from V and 5 bases from J, the junction kept 4 bases outside the gene matches. Germline V CDR1 and CDR2: SGHNT, YYREEE (reference sequence). The CDR3 loop spans 14 amino acids. Written as DNA, the CDR3 is TGTGCCAGCAGCTTGGCCGGCAGGGGGACTGAAGCTTTCTTT. Protein product: CASSLAGRGTEAFF.

As DNA, the CDR3 is TGTGCCAGCAGCGCACTGCAGGGGTCTAGGAATGAGCAGTTCTTC. The encoded protein is CASSALQGSRNEQFF. The chain combines TRBV9 with TRBJ2-1; the D gene is possibly TRBD1 (6 bases). The germline gives CDR1 SGDLS, CDR2 YYNGEE. The V and J ends lost 3 bases and 7 bases respectively, with 17 bases between them. There are 15 residues in the CDR3.

V and J are TRBV12-5 and TRBJ1-2, with D tentatively TRBD1 (6 bases). CDR3 size: 19 residues. Germline V gene data show CDR1 as LGHNT and CDR2 as FRNRAP. V lost 0 bases and J lost 5, with 25 bases in between. The CDR3 is CASGLVIWQDGTSKYGYTF. CDR3 DNA sequence: TGTGCTAGTGGTTTGGTAATTTGGCAAGACGGGACATCAAAATATGGCTACACCTTC.

The chain couples TRBV19 to TRBJ2-3, with 8 bases matching TRBD2. This CDR3 is built from 15 residues. V dropped 6 bases and J dropped 7; count of bases not matched to a gene: 12. Germline CDR1 LNHDA, CDR2 SQIVND (reference sequence). The CDR3 here is CASRDGGASIYTQYF. CDR3 coding DNA: TGTGCCAGTAGAGACGGGGGGGCCTCCATATATACGCAGTATTTT.

The V and J genes are TRBV29-1 and TRBJ1-5; D call uncertain. Germline V gene lookup returns CDR1 SQVTM and CDR2 ANQGSEA. The CDR3 runs 12 residues. V dropped 4 bases and J dropped 5 bases, with 9 bases sitting between them. The CDR3: CSVGEFDQPQHF. The CDR3 coding sequence is TGCAGCGTTGGCGAATTCGATCAGCCCCAGCATTTT.

This clone was counted once. The chain recombines TRBV9 with TRBJ2-1; possibly TRBD2 for D (5 bases). The CDR3 sequence is 15 residues long. Trimming stripped 0 bases from V and 5 bases from J, with 12 bases between. Germline CDR1 and CDR2: SGDLS and YYNGEE. This CDR3 reads CASSVGGNGNNEQFF. The DNA for the CDR3 is TGTGCCAGCAGCGTAGGAGGGAATGGGAACAATGAGCAGTTCTTC. Looking up the rest from reference TRBV9 and TRBJ2-1 gives the full variable domain: DSGVTQTPKHLITATGQRVTLRCSPRSGDLSVYWYQQSLDQGLQFLIQYYNGEERAKGNILERFSAQQFPDLHSELNLSSLELGDSALYFCASSVGGNGNNEQFFGPGTRLTVL.

This clone was seen only once. The rearrangement uses TRBV7-2 and TRBJ1-3; no clear D gene. Germline V gene data show CDR1 as SGHTA and CDR2 as FQGNSA. This CDR3 has 15 residues. Trimming removed 5 bases from V and 15 bases from J, with 26 bases in between. DNA of the CDR3: TGTGCCAGCAGCCCCCGTATTGGGCCTCCTTCGAGACCATATTTT. Encoded protein: CASSPRIGPPSRPYF.

This chain joins TRBV7-2 and TRBJ1-1; D uncertain. CDR1 is SGHTA and CDR2 is FQGNSA in the germline V gene. The CDR3 loop spans 13 amino acids. Trimming took off 5 bases at V and 3 bases at J, with 10 bases between the two ends. This CDR3 reads CASSASFYTEAFF. The CDR3 DNA sequence: TGTGCCAGCAGCGCAAGCTTTTACACTGAAGCTTTCTTT.

This clone was detected once. The rearrangement links TRBV4-3 to TRBJ1-3; D gene ambiguous. There are 16 residues in the CDR3. Germline V CDR1 and CDR2: LGHNA, YSLEER. V lost 5 bases and J lost 3, with 17 bases in between. CDR3 region: CASSFFPAGNGNTIYF. The CDR3 nucleotides are TGCGCCAGCAGCTTTTTTCCAGCTGGGAATGGAAACACCATATATTTT.

The chain employs TRBV7-8 and TRBJ2-1; D not certain. The CDR3 extends over 15 amino acids. V was pared by 1 base and J by 6 bases, with 13 bases between. Germline assignment: CDR1 SGHVS and CDR2 FQNEAQ. CDR3 in amino acids: CASSLDSRRGNEQFF. The CDR3 bases are TGTGCCAGCAGCTTAGACTCGCGACGTGGCAATGAGCAGTTCTTC.

The CDR3 region has the DNA TGTGCCAGCAGCCCGCAGGGCGGGACAGGAGGGAACACCATATATTTT. It translates to CASSPQGGTGGNTIYF. The chain uses TRBV5-6 and TRBJ1-3; TRBD1 agrees at 8 bases. The CDR3 is 16 residues long. With 4 bases clipped from V and 7 bases from J, the junction kept 13 bases outside the gene matches. Germline V gene data show CDR1 as SGHDT and CDR2 as YYEEEE.

The J gene is TRBJ1-5, the V gene TRBV5-6; the D is unclear. The V end was cut by 0 bases, the J end by 7 bases, with 8 bases between. Germline values: CDR1 SGHDT, CDR2 YYEEEE. The CDR3 runs to 13 residues. Here the CDR3 DNA reads TGTGCCAGCAGCTTGGGGAGAATGCAGCCCCAGCATTTT. Amino acid sequence: CASSLGRMQPQHF.

The chain uses TRBV5-1 and TRBJ2-6, with 8 bases fitting TRBD1. Germline CDR1 and CDR2: SGHRS and YFSETQ. The CDR3 contains 17 residues. Unmatched junction bases numbered 10, after V lost 4 bases and J lost 4 bases. DNA for the CDR3: TGCGCCAGCAGCGGTGGACAGGGAGGATACGGGGCCAACGTCCTGACTTTC. Translated: CASSGGQGGYGANVLTF.

The chain couples TRBV2 to TRBJ2-5; 7 nucleotides align to TRBD2. The CDR3 sequence is 15 residues long. Per germline, CDR1 SNHLY and CDR2 FYNNEI. The V segment lost 8 bases and the J segment 1 base; nucleotides outside the gene matches: 10. The CDR3 sequence is CASLEGGVGQETQYF. The DNA of the CDR3 is TGTGCCAGCTTAGAGGGAGGGGTCGGCCAAGAGACCCAGTACTTC.

The chain joins TRBV7-9 to TRBJ1-4, with a possible D match to TRBD1 (5 bases). The CDR3 runs 16 residues. The germline V and J ends were trimmed by 8 bases and 5 bases, with 21 bases remaining between them. Per germline, CDR1 SEHNR and CDR2 FQNEAQ (reference sequence). The CDR3 here is CASLPLPRGKNEKLFF. Here the CDR3 DNA reads TGTGCCAGCTTACCCCTCCCCCGGGGGAAGAATGAAAAACTGTTTTTT.